This is a list of T cell receptor beta chains from one sample in a study of blood T cell repertoires in COVID-19. Produced via immunoSEQ multiplex PCR; TCRdb's table is partial and in-frame only. The table lists 130,000 to 150,000 clones, approximately 89% of them singletons. The sequencing input was peripheral blood. The receptors derive from a human donor in a cohort sampled during active COVID-19. CDR3s include the opening cysteine and the closing phenylalanine or tryptophan. Expanded clones get a size class; other rows say once, few or many, or leave the size out.

v_call,clone_size,cdr3_aa
TRBV21-1,-,CASSKGEPGTGGETQYF
TRBV19,-,CASPNPGGSNQPQHF
TRBV5-1,-,CASSFEEGNTIYF
TRBV18,-,CASSLEGQGNTGELFF
TRBV28,-,CASSLGSEQFF
TRBV7-2,-,CASWGRAGPTEAFF
TRBV29-1,once,CSGRTGANTGELFF
TRBV30,-,CAFGSGNTIYF
TRBV9,-,CASSVVGQGGSEGNTIYF
TRBV9,-,CASSGDRGSGNTIYF
TRBV21-1,-,CASSKGFSQEGNEKLFF
TRBV6-4,-,CASSETFELQSTDTQYF
TRBV11-2,-,CASTFYGGTIYNEQFF
TRBV4-1,-,CASNPAGGAGDTQYF
TRBV7-6,-,CASSLSPGNTGELFF
TRBV25-1,-,CASSEFSGGAPNEQFF
TRBV5-1,-,CASSPGDREDGYTF
TRBV3-1/TRBV3-2,-,CASSPHSDFSGNTIYF
TRBV19,-,CASSITRGGYTF